Following are 31 T cell receptor beta chains from one sample sequenced in a study of blood T cells in healthy people across ages. The use of a sample-barcoded 5' primer and a J-beta primer mix characterized a second PCR of roughly 6 to 11 cycles. TCRdb recomputed calls from the 5' RACE reads with MiXCR, one row per CDR3 protein. The sample comprises 760,000 or so distinct CDR3 sequences, 20% to 25% of which are singletons, and 8% to 10% rests with the top ten. This sample was also put to use in a study of T cells of mothers and their children.

The sample consisted of blood. These receptors all stem from a boy aged 5 to 17 in good health.

V and J are TRBV14 and TRBJ1-1; D call uncertain. Germline CDR1 SGHDN, CDR2 FVKESK. The ends were cut back, 1 base at V and 6 bases at J, with 9 bases in the middle. This CDR3 is 13 amino acids long. Here the CDR3 DNA reads TGTGCCAGCAGCCAAGTCGGTGTGGCTGAAGCTTTCTTT. This encodes CASSQVGVAEAFF.

The chain has TRBV24-1 and TRBJ2-3; D could derive from TRBD1 or TRBD2 (5 bases each). Deletions cut 3 bases from V and 5 bases from J, with 11 bases between. Germline CDR1 KGHDR, CDR2 SFDVKD. The CDR3 has 14 amino acids. The CDR3 region is CATSDPRELDTQYF. As DNA, the CDR3 is TGTGCCACCAGTGATCCCAGGGAGTTAGATACGCAGTATTTT.

This clonotype was observed a few times. A single base separates this from a much larger clone, so it may be a read error. V and J are TRBV7-3 and TRBJ2-4; the match to TRBD1 covers 7 bases. V lost 6 bases, J lost 8 bases, and 13 bases stayed unmatched. CDR1 and CDR2 from the germline V gene are SGHTA and FQGTGA. The CDR3 has 15 amino acids. The CDR3 coding sequence is TGTGCCAGCAGTCTTACAGGGGAGCGGCGGGACATTCAGTACTTC. Its translation is CASSLTGERRDIQYF. Full variable domain (outside the CDR3, taken from reference TRBV7-3 and TRBJ2-4): GAGVSQTPSNKVTEKGKYVELRCDPISGHTALYWYRQSLGQGPEFLIYFQGTGAADDSGLPNDRFFAVRPEGSVSTLKIQRTERGDSAVYLCASSLTGERRDIQYFGAGTRLSVL.

The table lists this clonotype with many counts. The J gene is TRBJ1-1, the V gene TRBV3-1; no firm D call. The CDR3 consists of 11 residues. V lost 3 bases to trimming and J lost 1 base, with 0 bases between them. Germline CDR1 LGHDT, CDR2 YNNKEL (reference sequence). The CDR3: CASSQNTEAFF. The CDR3, as DNA: TGTGCCAGCAGCCAGAACACTGAAGCTTTCTTT.

This chain links TRBV5-4 with TRBJ2-7; D tentatively reads TRBD1 or TRBD2 (5 bases each). Between the trimmed V and J ends, which lost 4 bases and 1 base, there was a span of 9 bases. CDR1 SGHNT and CDR2 YYREEE come from the germline V gene (reference sequence). This CDR3 comprises 13 residues. DNA of the CDR3: TGTGCCAGCAGCGGGGACGGTTCCTACGAGCAGTACTTC. It encodes CASSGDGSYEQYF.

This clonotype was observed a few times. J is TRBJ2-5 and V is TRBV27; 7 bases align to TRBD1. The J call could be wrong; TRBJ2-1 is a better fit for the DNA end. Germline V lookup: CDR1 MNHEY, CDR2 SMNVEV (reference sequence). The length of the CDR3 is 14 residues. CDR3 region: CASSLETGHNEQFF. The CDR3 DNA reads as TGTGCCAGCAGTTTAGAGACAGGGCACAATGAGCAGTTCTTC.

The chain joins TRBV7-2 to TRBJ2-5; possibly TRBD1 for D (6 bases). The germline gives CDR1 SGHTA, CDR2 FQGNSA. V lost 7 bases and J lost 1, with 13 bases in between. The CDR3 is made up of 14 amino acids. CDR3 protein: CASKLGGPQETQYF. The CDR3, as DNA: TGTGCCAGCAAACTAGGGGGACCCCAAGAGACCCAGTACTTC.

The sample holds a few counts of this clonotype. The chain carries TRBV7-9 and TRBJ2-3; D unclear. V was clipped by 4 bases and J by 0 bases, with 14 bases between them. The germline CDR1 and CDR2 sequences are SEHNR and FQNEAQ (reference sequence). CDR3 size: 16 residues. CDR3 region: CASSSFRAESTDTQYF. The DNA of the CDR3 is TGTGCCAGCAGCTCATTCCGGGCCGAGAGCACAGATACGCAGTATTTT.

The genes are TRBV15 and TRBJ1-4; D not certain. This CDR3 is 14 amino acids long. Trimming stripped 0 bases from V and 7 bases from J, with 9 bases between. Germline V gene lookup returns CDR1 LNHNV and CDR2 YYDKDF (reference sequence). The CDR3 loop reads CATSRDLTSEKLFF. DNA for the CDR3: TGTGCCACCAGCAGAGATTTGACAAGTGAAAAACTGTTTTTT.

This rearrangement joins TRBV5-1 to TRBJ1-4; D gene unclear. The germline V gene encodes CDR1 SGHRS and CDR2 YFSETQ. The CDR3 loop spans 15 amino acids. The V end was cut by 1 base, the J end by 6 bases, with 13 bases between. CDR3 coding DNA: TGCGCCAGCAGCTTGTCTCCCGGGATGGATGAAAAACTGTTTTTT. Residues: CASSLSPGMDEKLFF.

A word on this clonotype: The junction and the germline gene differ at one end; a read error may be behind it. The CDR3 is CASSSSLATNIQYF. As DNA, the CDR3 is TGTGCCAGCAGTTCATCTCTAGCCACAAACATTCAGTACTTC. This chain connects TRBV12-3 or TRBV12-4 to TRBJ2-4; perhaps TRBD2 as D (5 bases). This CDR3 contains 14 residues.

The chain recombines TRBV7-6 with TRBJ2-3; D remains ambiguous. The CDR3 length is 14 residues. CDR1 is SGHVS, CDR2 FNYEAQ, per germline. V lost 1 base, J lost 2 bases, and 7 bases lay in between. The CDR3 bases are TGTGCCAGCAGCTTAGTCCGGTACACAGATACGCAGTATTTT. It yields the protein CASSLVRYTDTQYF.

The rearrangement uses TRBV7-9 and TRBJ2-1; TRBD2 is a possible D gene (7 bases). The V end was cut by 1 base, the J end by 4 bases, with 17 bases between. The CDR3 has 17 amino acids. The germline V gene has CDR1 SEHNR and CDR2 FQNEAQ (reference sequence). CDR3 in amino acids: CASSLDGGGGLYNEQFF. For the CDR3, the DNA is TGTGCCAGCAGCTTAGATGGCGGCGGGGGCCTTTACAATGAGCAGTTCTTC.

The gene calls are TRBV6-5 and TRBJ2-1; D might be TRBD1 or TRBD2, each matching 5 bases. Gene TRBJ2-5 matches the end of the DNA better, so the J call may be wrong. The CDR3 covers 15 residues. Germline V lookup: CDR1 MNHEY, CDR2 SVGAGI. CDR3 coding DNA: TGTGCCAGCAGTTACTCTGGGACCTCCCGAGAGACCCAGTACTTC. This sequence encodes CASSYSGTSRETQYF.

V gene TRBV20-1 combines with J gene TRBJ2-4; D possibly matches TRBD1 or TRBD2 (5 bases each). With 1 base removed from V and 11 bases from J, the gap between germline ends came to 15 bases. Germline loops: CDR1 DFQATT, CDR2 SNEGSKA (reference sequence). CDR3 length: 13 residues. The CDR3 spells CSARGWDQPLQYF. CDR3 in DNA: TGCAGTGCTAGAGGATGGGACCAACCGCTTCAGTACTTC.

The CDR3 sequence is CASTTGTSVTDTQYF. The CDR3 DNA reads as TGTGCCAGCACGACCGGGACTAGCGTCACAGATACGCAGTATTTT. This chain links TRBV12-3 or TRBV12-4 with TRBJ2-3, with 10 bases aligning to TRBD2. This CDR3 region has 15 residues. After removal of 7 bases from V and 2 bases from J, the junction contained 6 bases not matched to a gene.

The CDR3 here is CASSQDSRGYTF. The DNA for the CDR3 is TGCGCCAGCAGCCAAGATAGTCGAGGCTACACCTTC. The chain is built from TRBV4-3 and TRBJ1-2; D unclear. From germline, CDR1 is LGHNA and CDR2 YSLEER. The CDR3 consists of 12 residues. V gave up 0 bases and J gave up 8 bases, with 7 bases separating them.

The genes are TRBV24-1 and TRBJ1-1; D not certain. This CDR3 region has 12 residues. The germline V and J ends were trimmed by 5 bases and 7 bases, with 10 bases remaining between them. Germline assignment: CDR1 KGHDR and CDR2 SFDVKD. CDR3 sequence reads: CATSAPRGEAFF. CDR3 nucleotides: TGTGCCACCAGTGCCCCCCGGGGTGAAGCTTTCTTT.

This clonotype has a handful of counts. V and J are TRBV5-1 and TRBJ2-7; tentatively, D is TRBD1 (5 bases). Trimming removed 1 base from V and 6 bases from J, with 8 bases in between. The germline V gene encodes CDR1 SGHRS and CDR2 YFSETQ. The CDR3 covers 12 residues. CDR3 bases: TGCGCCAGCAGCTTGAAAGGGGTCGAGCAGTACTTC. Translation: CASSLKGVEQYF.

This clonotype was detected a few times. The rearrangement joins TRBV6-4 to TRBJ2-5, with D possibly TRBD1 on 6 matching bases. Between the trimmed V and J ends, which lost 7 bases and 5 bases, there was a span of 17 bases. The V gene's germline CDR1 is MRHNA and CDR2 SNTAGT. This CDR3 is built from 14 residues. CDR3 DNA: TGTGCCAGCACCCAAGAGGGGCAGGGGGAGACCCAGTACTTC. Protein sequence: CASTQEGQGETQYF.

This chain joins TRBV7-3 and TRBJ2-5, with D unclear. The CDR3 extends over 15 amino acids. Per germline, CDR1 SGHTA and CDR2 FQGTGA. Trimming pared 0 bases from V and 1 base from J, leaving 9 bases between. The CDR3 sequence: CASSLTSRLQETQYF. CDR3 DNA: TGTGCCAGCAGCTTAACGTCTCGACTCCAAGAGACCCAGTACTTC.

The sample holds a few counts of this clonotype. CDR3 protein: CASSWSSNTEAFF. The CDR3 DNA reads as TGTGCCAGCAGCTGGTCATCCAACACTGAAGCTTTCTTT. The chain links TRBV6-5 to TRBJ1-1; D is ambiguous. Per the germline V gene, CDR1 is MNHEY and CDR2 is SVGAGI. V was pared by 6 bases and J by 2 bases, with 10 bases between. The CDR3 is 13 amino acids.

This clonotype has just a few counts. The chain carries TRBV6-2 or TRBV6-3 and TRBJ2-4; possible D gene TRBD1, 6 bases. This CDR3 region has 15 residues. V was trimmed by 6 bases and J by 7 bases, leaving 19 bases between them. Germline V gene lookup returns CDR1 MNHEY and CDR2 SVGEGT. CDR3 DNA: TGTGCCAGCAGCATAAACAGGGCGGGTTCGAACATTCAGTACTTC. This sequence encodes CASSINRAGSNIQYF.

V is TRBV5-1 and J is TRBJ2-5; 8 bases match TRBD2. This CDR3 has 13 residues. With V trimmed by 3 bases and J by 5 bases, 3 bases remained unmatched. Germline values: CDR1 SGHRS, CDR2 YFSETQ. The CDR3 coding sequence is TGCGCCAGCAGCTCTAGCGGGTCCGAGACCCAGTACTTC. Translated: CASSSSGSETQYF.

The table lists this clonotype with a few counts. This chain links TRBV6-2 or TRBV6-3 with TRBJ1-1, with D possibly matching TRBD1 (5 bases). With 7 bases removed from V and 6 bases from J, the gap between germline ends came to 24 bases. Per germline, CDR1 MNHEY and CDR2 SVGEGT. This CDR3 spans 16 amino acids. As DNA, the CDR3 is TGTGCCAGCATGGGTCAAACAAGGACACCTGACCCTGAAGCTTTCTTT. Amino acids: CASMGQTRTPDPEAFF.

This clonotype has only a few counts. CDR3 protein: CASSLSGQGNYGYTF. In DNA form, the CDR3 reads TGCGCCAGCAGCTTGTCTGGACAGGGGAACTATGGCTACACCTTC. The chain employs TRBV5-1 and TRBJ1-2; 9 bases line up with TRBD1. The germline gives CDR1 SGHRS, CDR2 YFSETQ. With 1 base clipped from V and 2 bases from J, the junction kept 3 bases outside the gene matches. The CDR3 length is 15 residues.

This rearrangement joins TRBV7-9 to TRBJ2-5; 8 nucleotides match TRBD1. TRBJ2-7 matches the DNA end more closely, so the J call is doubtful. The CDR3 spans 14 residues. Germline V CDR1 and CDR2: SEHNR, FQNEAQ (reference sequence). The CDR3: CASSLSHRGFEQYF. In DNA form, the CDR3 reads TGTGCCAGCAGCTTAAGCCACAGGGGGTTCGAGCAGTACTTC.

The genes are TRBV15 and TRBJ1-5; a possible D gene is TRBD1 (5 bases). The V gene lost 5 bases and the J gene lost 3 bases, with 8 bases spanning the gap. The CDR3 is 13 amino acids. The germline V gene encodes CDR1 LNHNV and CDR2 YYDKDF (reference sequence). Here the CDR3 DNA reads TGTGCCACCAGCGACAGATCCAATCAGCCCCAGCATTTT. It yields the protein CATSDRSNQPQHF. The entire variable domain, with the rest obtained from reference TRBV15 and TRBJ1-5, is as follows: DAMVIQNPRYQVTQFGKPVTLSCSQTLNHNVMYWYQQKSSQAPKLLFHYYDKDFNNEADTPDNFQSRRPNTSFCFLDIRSPGLGDTAMYLCATSDRSNQPQHFGDGTRLSIL.

The chain recombines TRBV7-2 with TRBJ2-1; the D gene is possibly TRBD1 (5 bases). Deletions cut 3 bases from V and 8 bases from J, with 11 bases between. Germline V gene lookup returns CDR1 SGHTA and CDR2 FQGNSA. The CDR3 is 13 residues long. This CDR3 is CASSFQGLHEQFF. In DNA, the CDR3 is TGTGCCAGCAGCTTCCAGGGATTGCATGAGCAGTTCTTC.

This clonotype was counted between two and nine times. The chain links TRBV29-1 to TRBJ2-1; tentatively, D is TRBD1 or TRBD2 (5 bases each). Per the germline V gene, CDR1 is SQVTM and CDR2 is ANQGSEA. CDR3 length: 14 amino acids. The V end was cut by 6 bases, the J end by 0 bases, with 12 bases between. The CDR3 region is CSVIGTDSYNEQFF. The CDR3 DNA reads TGCAGCGTGATCGGGACCGACTCCTACAATGAGCAGTTCTTC.

The sample holds a few counts of this clonotype. The CDR3 bases are TGTGCCAGCAGCTTAGTAGTGTCCTCCTACAATGAGCAGTTCTTC. Protein: CASSLVVSSYNEQFF. The rearrangement joins TRBV7-3 to TRBJ2-1; D is ambiguous. CDR1 and CDR2 from the germline V gene are SGHTA and FQGTGA. V dropped 2 bases and J dropped 0 bases, with 8 bases sitting between them. The CDR3 has 15 residues.